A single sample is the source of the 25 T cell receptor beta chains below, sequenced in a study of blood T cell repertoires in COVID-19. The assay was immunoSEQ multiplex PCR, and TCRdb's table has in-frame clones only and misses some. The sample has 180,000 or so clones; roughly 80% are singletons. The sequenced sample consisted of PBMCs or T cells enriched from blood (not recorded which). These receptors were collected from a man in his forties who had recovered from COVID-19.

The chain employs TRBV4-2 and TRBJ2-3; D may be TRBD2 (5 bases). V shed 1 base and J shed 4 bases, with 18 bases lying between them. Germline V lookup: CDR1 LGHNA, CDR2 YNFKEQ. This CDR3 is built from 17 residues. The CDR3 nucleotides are TGTGCCAGCAGCCAAGGGAAGTTAGGTGAGAGGGCAGATACGCAGTATTTT. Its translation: CASSQGKLGERADTQYF.

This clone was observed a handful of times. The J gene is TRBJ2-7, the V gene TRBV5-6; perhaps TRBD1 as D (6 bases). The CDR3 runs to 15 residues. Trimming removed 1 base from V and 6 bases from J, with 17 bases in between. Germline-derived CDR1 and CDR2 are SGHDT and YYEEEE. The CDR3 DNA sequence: TGTGCCAGCAGCTTGTACCGGGACAATTTGGGCGAGCAGTACTTC. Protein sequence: CASSLYRDNLGEQYF.

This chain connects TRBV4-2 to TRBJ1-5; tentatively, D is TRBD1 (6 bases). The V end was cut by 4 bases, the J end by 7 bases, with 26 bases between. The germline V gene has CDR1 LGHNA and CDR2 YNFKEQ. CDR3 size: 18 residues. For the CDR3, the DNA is TGTGCCAGCAGCCGCACTAACGGACGGACAGCGGTCGGCCAGCCCCAGCATTTT. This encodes CASSRTNGRTAVGQPQHF.

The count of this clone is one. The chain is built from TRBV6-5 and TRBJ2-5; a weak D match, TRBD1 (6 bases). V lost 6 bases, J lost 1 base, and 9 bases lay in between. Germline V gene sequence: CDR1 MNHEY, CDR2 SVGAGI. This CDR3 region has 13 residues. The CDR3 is CASSWTAQETQYF. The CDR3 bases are TGTGCCAGCAGCTGGACAGCCCAAGAGACCCAGTACTTC.

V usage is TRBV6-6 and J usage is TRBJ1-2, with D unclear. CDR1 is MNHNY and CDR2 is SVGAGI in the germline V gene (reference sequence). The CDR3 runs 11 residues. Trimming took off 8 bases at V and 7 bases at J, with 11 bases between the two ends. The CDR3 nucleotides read TGTGCCAGCTTTAGAGGGTCTGGCTACACCTTC. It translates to CASFRGSGYTF.

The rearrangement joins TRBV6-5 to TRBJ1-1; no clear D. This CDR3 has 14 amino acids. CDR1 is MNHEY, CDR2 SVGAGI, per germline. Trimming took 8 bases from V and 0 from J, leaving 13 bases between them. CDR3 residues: CASGEAGMNTEAFF. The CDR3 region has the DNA TGTGCCAGCGGGGAGGCGGGAATGAACACTGAAGCTTTCTTT.

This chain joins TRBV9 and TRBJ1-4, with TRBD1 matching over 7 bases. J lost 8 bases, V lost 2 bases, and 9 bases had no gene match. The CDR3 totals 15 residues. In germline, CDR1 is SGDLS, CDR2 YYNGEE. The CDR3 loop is CASSVSTGDREKLFF. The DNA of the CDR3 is TGTGCCAGCAGCGTCTCAACAGGGGATCGAGAAAAACTGTTTTTT.

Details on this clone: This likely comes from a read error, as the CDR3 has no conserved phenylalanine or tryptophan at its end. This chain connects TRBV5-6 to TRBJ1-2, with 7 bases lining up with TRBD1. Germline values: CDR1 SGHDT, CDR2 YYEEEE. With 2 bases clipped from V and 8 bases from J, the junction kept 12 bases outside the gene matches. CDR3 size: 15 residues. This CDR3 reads CASSFKGQTHEGYTS. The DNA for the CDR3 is TGTGCCAGCAGCTTTAAGGGACAGACCCACGAGGGCTACACCTCC.

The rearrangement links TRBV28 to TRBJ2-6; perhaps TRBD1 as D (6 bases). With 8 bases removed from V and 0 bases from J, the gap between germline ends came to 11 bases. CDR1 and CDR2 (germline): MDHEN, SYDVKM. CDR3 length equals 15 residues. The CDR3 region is CASRSGASGANVLTF. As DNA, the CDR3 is TGTGCCAGCCGATCAGGGGCCTCTGGGGCCAACGTCCTGACTTTC. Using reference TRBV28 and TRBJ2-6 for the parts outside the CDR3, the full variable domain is DVKVTQSSRYLVKRTGEKVFLECVQDMDHENMFWYRQDPGLGLRLIYFSYDVKMKEKGDIPEGYSVSREKKERFSLILESASTNQTSMYLCASRSGASGANVLTFGAGSRLTVL.

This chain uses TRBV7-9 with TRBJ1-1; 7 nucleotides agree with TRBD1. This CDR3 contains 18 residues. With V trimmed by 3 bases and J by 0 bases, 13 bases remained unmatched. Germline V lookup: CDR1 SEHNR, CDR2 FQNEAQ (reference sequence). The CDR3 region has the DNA TGTGCCAGCAGCTTGAGGAATTTGCAGGGGGGAATGAACACTGAAGCTTTCTTT. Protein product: CASSLRNLQGGMNTEAFF.

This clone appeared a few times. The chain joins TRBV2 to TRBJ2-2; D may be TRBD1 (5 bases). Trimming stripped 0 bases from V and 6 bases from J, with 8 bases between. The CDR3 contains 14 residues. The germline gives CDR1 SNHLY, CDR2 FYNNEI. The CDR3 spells CASSEAGVPGELFF. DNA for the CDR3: TGTGCCAGCAGTGAAGCAGGGGTACCCGGGGAGCTGTTTTTT.

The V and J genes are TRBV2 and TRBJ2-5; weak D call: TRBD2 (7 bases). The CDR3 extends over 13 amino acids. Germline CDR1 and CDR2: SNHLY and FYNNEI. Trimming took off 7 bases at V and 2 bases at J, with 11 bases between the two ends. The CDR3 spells CASMRGGQETQYF. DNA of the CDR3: TGTGCCAGCATGAGGGGGGGGCAAGAGACCCAGTACTTC. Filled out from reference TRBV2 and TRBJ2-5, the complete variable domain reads EPEVTQTPSHQVTQMGQEVILRCVPISNHLYFYWYRQILGQKVEFLVSFYNNEISEKSEIFDDQFSVERPDGSNFTLKIRSTKLEDSAMYFCASMRGGQETQYFGPGTRLLVL.

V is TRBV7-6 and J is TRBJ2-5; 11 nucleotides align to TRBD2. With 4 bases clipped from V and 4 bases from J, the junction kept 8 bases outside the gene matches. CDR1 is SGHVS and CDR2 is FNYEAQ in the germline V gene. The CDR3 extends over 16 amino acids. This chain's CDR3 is CASSWGLAERIETQYF. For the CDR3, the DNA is TGTGCCAGCAGCTGGGGACTAGCGGAGAGGATAGAGACCCAGTACTTC.

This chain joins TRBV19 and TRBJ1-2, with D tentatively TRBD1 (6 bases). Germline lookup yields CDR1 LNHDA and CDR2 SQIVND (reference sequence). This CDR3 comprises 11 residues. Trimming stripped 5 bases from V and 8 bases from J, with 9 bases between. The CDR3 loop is CASSQQGGYTF. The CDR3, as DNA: TGTGCCAGTAGTCAACAGGGAGGCTACACCTTC.

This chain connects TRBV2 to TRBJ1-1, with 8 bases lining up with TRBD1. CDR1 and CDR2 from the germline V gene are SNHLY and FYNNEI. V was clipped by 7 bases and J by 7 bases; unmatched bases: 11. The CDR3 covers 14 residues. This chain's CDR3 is CASTAGQESFEAFF. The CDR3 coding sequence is TGTGCCAGCACCGCGGGACAGGAGTCTTTTGAAGCTTTCTTT.

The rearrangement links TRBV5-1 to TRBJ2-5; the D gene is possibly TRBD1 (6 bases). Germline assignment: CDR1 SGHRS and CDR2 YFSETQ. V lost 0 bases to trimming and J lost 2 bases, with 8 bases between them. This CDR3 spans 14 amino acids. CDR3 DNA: TGCGCCAGCAGCTTGGGACAGGAGCAAGAGACCCAGTACTTC. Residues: CASSLGQEQETQYF.

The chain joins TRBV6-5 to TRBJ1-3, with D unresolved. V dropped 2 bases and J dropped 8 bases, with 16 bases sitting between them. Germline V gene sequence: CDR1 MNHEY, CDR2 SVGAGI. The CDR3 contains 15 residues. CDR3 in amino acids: CASSYGSPGYDTIYF. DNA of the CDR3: TGTGCCAGCAGTTACGGCTCGCCGGGGTATGACACCATATATTTT.

CDR3 sequence reads: CASGTGTSNYGYTF. The CDR3 region has the DNA TGTGCCAGCGGGACAGGGACTTCTAACTATGGCTACACCTTC. J is TRBJ1-2 and V is TRBV27, with 9 bases matching TRBD1. The CDR3 length is 14 residues. Looked up from germline, CDR1 is MNHEY and CDR2 is SMNVEV (reference sequence). V lost 8 bases and J lost 0; bases outside the gene matches: 4.

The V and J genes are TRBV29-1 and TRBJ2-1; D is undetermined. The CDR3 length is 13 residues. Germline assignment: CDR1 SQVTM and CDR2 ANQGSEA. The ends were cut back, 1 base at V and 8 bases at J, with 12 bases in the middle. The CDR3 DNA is TGCAGCGTTGAAGCGTTCGACTCGGATGAGCAGTTCTTC. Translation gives CSVEAFDSDEQFF.

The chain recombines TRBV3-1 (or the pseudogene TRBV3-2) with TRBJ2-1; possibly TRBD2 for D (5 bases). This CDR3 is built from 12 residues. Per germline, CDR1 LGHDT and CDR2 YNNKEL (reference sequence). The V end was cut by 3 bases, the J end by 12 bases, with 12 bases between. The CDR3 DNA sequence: TGTGCCAGCAGCCACGAAGGGCTAGCGCAGTTCTTC. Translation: CASSHEGLAQFF.

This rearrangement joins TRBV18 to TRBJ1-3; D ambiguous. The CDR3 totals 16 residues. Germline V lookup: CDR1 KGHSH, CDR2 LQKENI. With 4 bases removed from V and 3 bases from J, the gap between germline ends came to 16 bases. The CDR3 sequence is CASSRPGSVGGNTIYF. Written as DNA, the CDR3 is TGTGCCAGCTCACGGCCCGGGTCTGTAGGTGGAAACACCATATATTTT.

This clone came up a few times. The CDR3 nucleotides are TGTGCCAGCAGCTTAACGTCAGTGGCAGATACGCAGTATTTT. This translates into CASSLTSVADTQYF. The chain is built from TRBV11-3 and TRBJ2-3; D is ambiguous. The CDR3 spans 14 residues. Germline V gives CDR1 SGHNT, CDR2 YENEEA. V was trimmed by 2 bases and J by 4 bases, leaving 10 bases between them.

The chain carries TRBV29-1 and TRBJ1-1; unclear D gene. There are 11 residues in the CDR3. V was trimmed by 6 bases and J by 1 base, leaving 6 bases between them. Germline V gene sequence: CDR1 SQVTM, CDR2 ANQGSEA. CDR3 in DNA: TGCAGCGTGAGGAGGAACACTGAAGCTTTCTTT. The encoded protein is CSVRRNTEAFF.

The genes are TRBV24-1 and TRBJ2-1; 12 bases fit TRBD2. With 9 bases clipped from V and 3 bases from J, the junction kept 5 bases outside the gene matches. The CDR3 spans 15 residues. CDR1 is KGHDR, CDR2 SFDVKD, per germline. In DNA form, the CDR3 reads TGTGCCACCCGACCGACTAGCGGGGGCTACAATGAGCAGTTCTTC. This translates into CATRPTSGGYNEQFF.

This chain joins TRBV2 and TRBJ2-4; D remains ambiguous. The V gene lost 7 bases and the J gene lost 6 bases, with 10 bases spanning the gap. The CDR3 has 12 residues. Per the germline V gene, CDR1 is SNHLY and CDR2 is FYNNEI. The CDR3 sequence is CASTRSLNIQYF. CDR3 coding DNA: TGTGCCAGCACCCGGAGCTTAAACATTCAGTACTTC.